A single sample is the source of the 8 T cell receptor beta chains below, sequenced in a study of blood T cell repertoires in COVID-19. Some clones are missing from TCRdb's copy, which holds only in-frame ones; the method was immunoSEQ multiplex PCR. The sample includes about 200,000 clones, more than 75% of them seen just once. Source material: peripheral blood. These receptors came from a person aged 70 to 85 with COVID-19, enrolled during active disease.

The CDR3 sequence: CASGGRELSYYGYTF. Written as DNA, the CDR3 is TGTGCCAGTGGGGGCAGGGAGCTTTCCTACTATGGCTACACCTTC. The rearrangement uses TRBV19 and TRBJ1-2, with a possible D match to TRBD1 (6 bases). CDR3 length: 15 residues. V dropped 8 bases and J dropped 3 bases, with 19 bases sitting between them. The germline V gene has CDR1 LNHDA and CDR2 SQIVND (reference sequence).

This rearrangement joins TRBV28 to TRBJ1-2; D unclear. V was shortened by 1 base and J by 7 bases, with 10 bases between the two germline ends. The CDR3 sequence is 13 residues long. Germline V gene lookup returns CDR1 MDHEN and CDR2 SYDVKM. CDR3 residues: CASSLSARVGYTF. Here the CDR3 DNA reads TGTGCCAGCAGTTTATCCGCTAGAGTTGGCTACACCTTC.

The gene calls are TRBV5-4 and TRBJ2-5, with D possibly being TRBD2 (6 bases). CDR3 size: 16 residues. V dropped 4 bases and J dropped 2 bases, with 18 bases sitting between them. Germline CDR1 and CDR2: SGHNT and YYREEE (reference sequence). The CDR3 region is CASSQEGSGHQETQYF. The CDR3 DNA reads TGTGCCAGCAGCCAGGAAGGGAGCGGGCATCAAGAGACCCAGTACTTC.

This clone has more than one count but fewer than ten. The germline gene is not matched at one end of the junction; a read error may be the cause. The gene calls are TRBV5-4 and TRBJ2-2, with a tentative D call TRBD2 (8 bases). The germline V gene encodes CDR1 SGHNT and CDR2 YYREEE (reference sequence). This CDR3 is 13 amino acids long. The CDR3 sequence is CASSPGQSGGLFF. CDR3 coding DNA: TGTGCCAGCAGCCCGGGACAGAGCGGGGGGCTGTTTTTT.

The chain combines TRBV6-1 with TRBJ2-1; D not certain. There are 14 residues in the CDR3. Trimming stripped 2 bases from V and 9 bases from J, with 14 bases between. In germline, CDR1 is MNHNS, CDR2 SASEGT. CDR3 sequence: CASSELVGSGEQFF. DNA for the CDR3: TGTGCCAGCAGTGAATTGGTGGGCTCAGGTGAGCAGTTCTTC.

CDR3 sequence reads: CASSPRRGQNNQPQHF. CDR3 DNA sequence: TGTGCCAGCAGTCCCCGTCGCGGACAGAACAATCAGCCCCAGCATTTT. The J gene is TRBJ1-5, the V gene TRBV6-2 or TRBV6-3; TRBD1 is a possible D gene (6 bases). The V end was cut by 5 bases, the J end by 3 bases, with 17 bases between. Germline V gene data show CDR1 as MNHEY and CDR2 as SVGEGT. The CDR3 contains 16 residues.

The genes are TRBV12-3 or TRBV12-4 and TRBJ2-3; D is unresolved. Trimming shortened V by 7 bases and J by 5 bases, and 10 bases separated the two germline ends. This CDR3 spans 12 amino acids. CDR3 region: CASKAVVDTQYF. DNA for the CDR3: TGTGCCAGCAAGGCGGTCGTAGATACGCAGTATTTT.

CDR3 residues: CASSPSRGRLAPSTDTQYF. CDR3 DNA sequence: TGTGCCAGCAGCCCATCCAGGGGGAGGCTAGCGCCTAGCACAGATACGCAGTATTTT. The rearrangement links TRBV9 to TRBJ2-3; D perhaps matches TRBD1 (7 bases). The V end lost 4 bases, the J end lost 0 bases, and 24 bases lay between the germline ends. CDR3 length: 19 residues. Germline V CDR1 and CDR2: SGDLS, YYNGEE.